Given below is one T cell receptor beta chain in context. Antigen specificity is unknown. The data stem from a study of cytomegalovirus exposure and HLA in healthy donors. Points from the study as a whole: Researchers reported in a later analysis that common viral pathogens appeared linked to several top clusters. CMV serostatus was the sole immune exposure data available. A cluster of highly shared sequence variants was likely a sequencing artifact. Cytomegalovirus status was reportedly diagnosed by the classifier with high specificity and sensitivity.

PCR primers comprised 60 Vbeta and 13 Jbeta primers. Clones were read by immunoSEQ multiplex PCR, and TCRdb kept only the in-frame ones, dropping some. The sample includes about 95,000 clones, around 79% of them seen just once. Germline CDR1 is SGHRS and CDR2 is YFSETQ. With 9 bases removed from V and 1 base from J, the gap between germline ends came to 17 bases. This CDR3 spans 14 amino acids. Material: PBMCs. This clonotype was sampled from a woman aged 40 to 49 in good health and CMV-seronegative. This chain links TRBV5-1 with TRBJ2-7; D might be TRBD1 (5 bases). CDR3 nucleotide sequence: TGCGCCACTACTGCCCAGGGCTATTCCTACGAGCAGTACTTC. Protein: CATTAQGYSYEQYF.